The 11 T cell receptor beta chains given below trace back to one sample, sequenced in a study of T cell clonality in common variable immunodeficiency. Assay used: immunoSEQ multiplex PCR; TCRdb lists only in-frame clones, some missing. The table lists some 45,000 clones, with no singletons. The sample consisted of peripheral blood mononuclear cells. The origin of the receptors is a person aged 18 to 75 in good health.

This clone showed up many times. With the read ending 3 residues before the CDR3 end, the germline J gene is used to fill in that end. The rearrangement links TRBV12-3 or TRBV12-4 to TRBJ2-5; TRBD1 agrees at 8 bases. J lost 3 bases, V lost 0 bases, and 0 bases had no gene match. CDR3 size: 14 residues. CDR3 sequence: CASSLADREETQYF. CDR3 DNA, as far as it was read: TGTGCCAGCAGTTTAGCGGACAGGGAAGAGACC.

Many counts were recorded for this clone. The read ends 3 residues early relative to the CDR3; the germline J gene fills the gap. The V call is TRBV6-1, the J call TRBJ1-1; 7 positions match TRBD1. The junction had 10 bases not matched to a gene; V was cut back by 6 bases and J by 0 bases. Germline loops: CDR1 MNHNS, CDR2 SASEGT. This CDR3 has 16 amino acids. CDR3 loop: CASREIEGALNTEAFF. The part of the CDR3 DNA that was read is TGTGCCAGCAGGGAAATCGAGGGGGCTCTGAACACTGAA.

Ten or more counts support this clone. The read ends 3 residues before the CDR3 terminus; that terminus is restored from the germline J gene. The gene calls are TRBV20-1 and TRBJ1-2; a possible D gene is TRBD1 (6 bases). The germline V gene has CDR1 DFQATT and CDR2 SNEGSKA (reference sequence). CDR3 length: 16 amino acids. Trimming stripped 5 bases from V and 1 base from J, with 20 bases between. The part of the CDR3 DNA that was read is TGCAGTGCTGAACACGCAGGGGACACCTATAACTATGGC. It translates to CSAEHAGDTYNYG. The full-length CDR3 reads as CSAEHAGDTYNYGYTF.

This clone was seen at least ten times. The DNA ends 3 residues before the CDR3 does, and the rest of the CDR3 is filled in from the germline J gene. The genes are TRBV5-5 and TRBJ1-5, with 8 bases matching TRBD1. This CDR3 comprises 14 residues. V trimming: 4 bases; J trimming: 3 bases; junction bases outside the gene matches: 3. The germline gives CDR1 SGHKS, CDR2 YYEKEE (reference sequence). The part of the CDR3 DNA that was read is TGTGCCAGCAGCCAGGGGGCCCTCAATCAGCCC. It codes for CASSQGALNQP. The full CDR3 protein is CASSQGALNQPQHF.

This clone has ten or more counts. The read terminates 3 residues before the CDR3 end, so the remaining end is supplied by the germline J gene. The gene calls are TRBV6-1 and TRBJ2-7; D gene ambiguous. CDR1 MNHNS and CDR2 SASEGT come from the germline V gene. CDR3 length: 15 amino acids. The V and J ends lost 4 bases and 5 bases respectively, with 18 bases between them. CDR3 residues: CASSGGLTFMDEQYF. CDR3 DNA, as far as it was read: TGTGCCAGCAGTGGTGGCCTGACATTTATGGACGAG.

This clone has ten or more counts. CDR3 in amino acids: CASSFGAPEAFF. The sequenced CDR3 bases are TGTGCCAGCAGCTTTGGGGCCCCTGAA. The chain couples TRBV5-4 to TRBJ1-1, with D maybe TRBD1 (5 bases). From the germline J gene comes the end of the CDR3, since the read stops 3 residues before it. Germline values: CDR1 SGHNT, CDR2 YYREEE (reference sequence). The CDR3 is 12 residues long. V lost 2 bases to trimming and J lost 6 bases, with 8 bases between them. The variable domain in full, with the rest retrieved from reference TRBV5-4 and TRBJ1-1, is ETGVTQSPTHLIKTRGQQVTLRCSSQSGHNTVSWYQQALGQGPQFIFQYYREEENGRGNFPPRFSGLQFPNYSSELNVNALELDDSALYLCASSFGAPEAFFGQGTRLTVV.

This clone was detected ten times or more. The read stops 3 residues short of the end of the CDR3; the missing end is completed from the germline J gene. The chain uses TRBV7-2 and TRBJ1-2; no reliable D call. The ends were cut back, 6 bases at V and 2 bases at J, with 10 bases in the middle. The CDR3 loop spans 13 amino acids. Germline CDR1 is SGHTA and CDR2 is FQGNSA. Incomplete CDR3 DNA: TGTGCCAGCAGACCCGACAACAACTATGGC. Protein product: CASRPDNNYG. The full CDR3 protein is CASRPDNNYGYTF.

This clone was counted at least ten times. The DNA ends 3 residues before the CDR3 does, and the rest of the CDR3 is filled in from the germline J gene. This chain links TRBV20-1 with TRBJ2-4; 8 bases are shared with TRBD1. Trimming at V came to 6 bases and at J to 0 bases, leaving 4 bases not matched to a gene. Germline V gene lookup returns CDR1 DFQATT and CDR2 SNEGSKA (reference sequence). The CDR3 spans 14 residues. The sequenced part of the CDR3 DNA is TGCAGTGCAAGGGACAGGTTAGCCAAAAACATT. Translating it yields CSARDRLAKNI. The CDR3 as a whole reads CSARDRLAKNIQYF.

As regards this clone: This is likely an artifact of a read error, given a far larger clone one base away. Read coverage stops 3 residues before the CDR3 terminus; the germline J gene supplies the remainder. V and J are TRBV19 and TRBJ2-6; 8 bases match TRBD2. The CDR3 contains 16 residues. V lost 10 bases to trimming and J lost 2 bases; unmatched junction nucleotides: 10. Germline V gene sequence: CDR1 LNHDA, CDR2 SQIVND (reference sequence). CDR3 sequence: CATRAGGGPGANVLTF. The CDR3 DNA, read in part, is TGTGCCACTAGGGCGGGGGGCGGCCCTGGGGCCAACGTC.

This clone occurred many times. The read gets to within 3 residues of the CDR3 end, and the germline J gene fills in the rest. The rearrangement links TRBV7-8 to TRBJ1-2, with 8 bases that match TRBD1. The CDR3 covers 13 residues. Losses at the gene ends were 5 bases for V and 4 bases for J; bases not matched to a gene: 3. Per the germline V gene, CDR1 is SGHVS and CDR2 is FQNEAQ. The part of the CDR3 DNA that was read is TGTGCCAGCAGCCTAACAGGGGGCTATGGC. Protein: CASSLTGGYG. The CDR3 reads in full as CASSLTGGYGYTF.

The table lists this clone with many counts. The read ends 3 residues before the CDR3 terminus; that terminus is restored from the germline J gene. The chain is built from TRBV5-1 and TRBJ2-2, with 11 bases that match TRBD2. The germline gives CDR1 SGHRS, CDR2 YFSETQ. The CDR3 sequence is 17 residues long. V trimming: 4 bases; J trimming: 0 bases; junction bases outside the gene matches: 5. The chain's CDR3 is CASSPRTSGSNTGELFF. The DNA read from the CDR3 is TGCGCCAGCAGCCCACGGACTAGCGGGTCGAACACCGGGGAG.